The source of this TCR beta chain is a study of cytomegalovirus exposure and HLA in healthy donors. Broader study findings: A list of approximately 160 TCR beta chains associated with cytomegalovirus was given. Many donors carried some public TCRs, although rarity characterized most TCR sequences. Based on reports, TCR beta sequences accurately predicted HLA-A and HLA-B alleles for most subjects. A later analysis found common viral pathogens apparently linked to several of the most significant clusters.

PCR amplification relied on 60 Vbeta primers (plus 13 Jbeta primers). Using immunoSEQ multiplex PCR, the repertoire was profiled, and TCRdb retains in-frame clones only, with some absent. Of about 130,000 clones in the sample, roughly 10% are singletons; the top ten hold approximately 1.9%. V lost 3 bases and J lost 9, with 9 bases in between. This CDR3 spans 12 amino acids. CDR1 and CDR2 from the germline V gene are SEHNR and FQNEAQ (reference sequence). This clone has just a few counts. Antigen specificity is unknown. The source of this sequence is a man in his forties or fifties in good health and CMV-seronegative. Sequenced sample: PBMCs. The rearrangement joins TRBV7-9 to TRBJ1-5; D call uncertain. DNA for the CDR3: TGTGCCAGCAGCTTGGCCCGAGGGCCCCAGCATTTT. Its protein product is CASSLARGPQHF.